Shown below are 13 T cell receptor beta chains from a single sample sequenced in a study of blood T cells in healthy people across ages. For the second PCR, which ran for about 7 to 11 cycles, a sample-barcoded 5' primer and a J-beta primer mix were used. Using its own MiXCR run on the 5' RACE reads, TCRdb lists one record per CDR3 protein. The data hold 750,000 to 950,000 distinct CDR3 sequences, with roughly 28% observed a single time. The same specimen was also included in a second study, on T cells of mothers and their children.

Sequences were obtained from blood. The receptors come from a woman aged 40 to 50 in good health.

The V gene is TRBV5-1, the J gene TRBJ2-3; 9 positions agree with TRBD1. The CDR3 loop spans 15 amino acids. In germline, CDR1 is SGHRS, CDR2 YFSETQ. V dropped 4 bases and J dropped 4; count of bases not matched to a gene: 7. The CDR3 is CASSGGQGWPDTQYF. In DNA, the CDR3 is TGCGCCAGCAGCGGGGGACAGGGATGGCCAGATACGCAGTATTTT.

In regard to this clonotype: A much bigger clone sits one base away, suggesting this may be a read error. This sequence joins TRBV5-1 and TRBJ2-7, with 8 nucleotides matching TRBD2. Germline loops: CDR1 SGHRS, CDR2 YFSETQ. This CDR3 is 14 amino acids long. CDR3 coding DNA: TGCGACAGCAGCTCGGGACTAGATATCTACGAGCAGTACTTC. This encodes CDSSSGLDIYEQYF.

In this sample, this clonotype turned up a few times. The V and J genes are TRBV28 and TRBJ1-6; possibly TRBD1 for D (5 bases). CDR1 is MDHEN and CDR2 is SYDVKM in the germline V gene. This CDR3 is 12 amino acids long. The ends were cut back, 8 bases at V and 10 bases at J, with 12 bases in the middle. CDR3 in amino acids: CASVGGTSPLHF. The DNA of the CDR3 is TGTGCCAGCGTCGGAGGGACGTCACCCCTCCACTTT.

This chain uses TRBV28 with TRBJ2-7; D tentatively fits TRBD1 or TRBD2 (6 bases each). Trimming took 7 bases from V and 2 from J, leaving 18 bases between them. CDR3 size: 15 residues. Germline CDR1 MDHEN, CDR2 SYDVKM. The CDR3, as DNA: TGTGCCAGCAAACCAAGGGGGGCAGGAACCTACGAGCAGTACTTC. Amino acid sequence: CASKPRGAGTYEQYF.

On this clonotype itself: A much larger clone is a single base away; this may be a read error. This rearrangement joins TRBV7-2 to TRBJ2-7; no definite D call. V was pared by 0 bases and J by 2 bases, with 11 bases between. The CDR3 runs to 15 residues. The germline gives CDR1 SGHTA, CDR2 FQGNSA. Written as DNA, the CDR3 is TGTGCCAGCAGCTTAGCCCTAGTGGTAGCCTACGAGCAGTACTTC. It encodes CASSLALVVAYEQYF.

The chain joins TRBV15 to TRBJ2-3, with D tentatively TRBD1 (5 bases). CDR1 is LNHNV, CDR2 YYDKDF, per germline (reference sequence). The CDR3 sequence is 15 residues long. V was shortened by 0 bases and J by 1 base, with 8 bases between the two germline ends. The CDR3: CATSRDRVRTDTQYF. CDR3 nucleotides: TGTGCCACCAGCAGAGACAGGGTACGCACAGATACGCAGTATTTT.

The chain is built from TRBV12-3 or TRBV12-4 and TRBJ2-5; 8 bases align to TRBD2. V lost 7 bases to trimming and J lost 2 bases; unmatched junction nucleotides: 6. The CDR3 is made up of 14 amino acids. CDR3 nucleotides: TGTGCCAGCACTTTCGGGGGGGGGCAAGAGACCCAGTACTTC. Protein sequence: CASTFGGGQETQYF.

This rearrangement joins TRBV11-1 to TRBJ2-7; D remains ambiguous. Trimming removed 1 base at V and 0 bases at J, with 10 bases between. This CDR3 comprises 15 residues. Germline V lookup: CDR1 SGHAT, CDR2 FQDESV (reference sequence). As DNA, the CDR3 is TGTGCCAGCAGCTTAGAGTTCATCAGCTCCTACGAGCAGTACTTC. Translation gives CASSLEFISSYEQYF.

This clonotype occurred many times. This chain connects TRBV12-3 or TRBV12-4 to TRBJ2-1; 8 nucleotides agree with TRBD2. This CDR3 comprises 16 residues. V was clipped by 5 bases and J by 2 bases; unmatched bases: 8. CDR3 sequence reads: CASSPPRGGPYNEQFF. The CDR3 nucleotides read TGTGCCAGCAGTCCCCCCCGGGGGGGCCCCTACAATGAGCAGTTCTTC.

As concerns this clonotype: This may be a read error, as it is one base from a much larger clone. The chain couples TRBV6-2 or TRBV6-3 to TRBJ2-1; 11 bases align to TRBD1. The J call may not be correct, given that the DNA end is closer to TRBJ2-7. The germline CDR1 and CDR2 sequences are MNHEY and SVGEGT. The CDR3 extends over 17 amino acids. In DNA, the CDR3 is TGTGCCAGCAGTCACGGGGACAGGGGGGAGTCCTACAATGAGCAGTACTTC. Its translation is CASSHGDRGESYNEQYF.

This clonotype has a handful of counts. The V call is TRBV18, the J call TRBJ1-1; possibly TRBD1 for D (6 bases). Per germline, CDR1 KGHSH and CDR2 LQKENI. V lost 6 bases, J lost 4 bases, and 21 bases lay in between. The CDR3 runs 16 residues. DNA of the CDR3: TGTGCCAGCTCCCGACGGGCCAGGGGTGAAATCACTGAAGCTTTCTTT. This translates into CASSRRARGEITEAFF.

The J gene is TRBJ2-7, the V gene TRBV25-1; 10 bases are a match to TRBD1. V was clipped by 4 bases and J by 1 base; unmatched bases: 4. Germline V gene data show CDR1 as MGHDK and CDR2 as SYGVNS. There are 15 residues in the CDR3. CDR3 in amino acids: CASSGGTGASYEQYF. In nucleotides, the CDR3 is TGTGCCAGCAGTGGGGGGACAGGGGCTTCCTACGAGCAGTACTTC.

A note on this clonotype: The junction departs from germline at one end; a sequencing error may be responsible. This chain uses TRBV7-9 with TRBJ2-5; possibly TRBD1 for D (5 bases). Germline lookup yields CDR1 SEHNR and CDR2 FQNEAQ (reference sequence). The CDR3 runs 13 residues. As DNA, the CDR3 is TGTGCCAGCAACTTAGTCAGGGAAGAGACCCAGTACTTC. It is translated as CASNLVREETQYF.